Presented here are 10 T cell receptor beta chains from one specimen sequenced in a study of blood T cell repertoires in COVID-19. Assay: immunoSEQ multiplex PCR; the TCRdb copy retains only in-frame clones and omits some. The table has tens of thousands of clones, around 79% seen once. The specimen sequenced was peripheral blood. Receptors originate from a woman in her forties or fifties with active or convalescent COVID-19.

The rearrangement uses TRBV19 and TRBJ2-3; D gene unclear. Germline V gene sequence: CDR1 LNHDA, CDR2 SQIVND (reference sequence). The CDR3 runs 15 residues. V gave up 1 base and J gave up 6 bases, with 14 bases separating them. Here the CDR3 DNA reads TGTGCCAGTAGTATAGGCGGCTCCGCTTCGGATACGCAGTATTTT. Its translation is CASSIGGSASDTQYF.

The chain carries TRBV29-1 and TRBJ1-1, with D perhaps matching TRBD1 (5 bases). The CDR3 contains 12 residues. The ends were cut back, 6 bases at V and 1 base at J, with 9 bases in the middle. The germline V gene encodes CDR1 SQVTM and CDR2 ANQGSEA. This CDR3 reads CSVYDRNTEAFF. CDR3 coding DNA: TGCAGCGTCTATGACAGGAACACTGAAGCTTTCTTT.

The J gene is TRBJ2-6, the V gene TRBV7-9; a weak D match, TRBD2 (6 bases). This CDR3 is 19 amino acids long. V was trimmed by 1 base and J by 0 bases, leaving 16 bases between them. The germline CDR1 and CDR2 sequences are SEHNR and FQNEAQ (reference sequence). CDR3 amino acids: CASSLVRAGLGSGANVLTF. DNA for the CDR3: TGTGCCAGCAGCTTAGTGCGGGCGGGGTTGGGCTCTGGGGCCAACGTCCTGACTTTC. The full variable domain, in which reference TRBV7-9 and TRBJ2-6 provide the parts outside the CDR3, is DTGVSQNPRHKITKRGQNVTFRCDPISEHNRLYWYRQTLGQGPEFLTYFQNEAQLEKSRLLSDRFSAERPKGSFSTLEIQRTEQGDSAMYLCASSLVRAGLGSGANVLTFGAGSRLTVL.

The CDR3 is CASSLGTGLYEQYF. The DNA of the CDR3 is TGCGCCAGCAGCTTGGGGACAGGGCTCTACGAGCAGTACTTC. This chain uses TRBV5-1 with TRBJ2-7; 8 nucleotides line up with TRBD1. The ends lost 0 bases at V and 3 bases at J; junction bases unmatched: 2. The CDR3 length is 14 residues. The germline V gene encodes CDR1 SGHRS and CDR2 YFSETQ.

This chain connects TRBV7-9 to TRBJ2-7; 8 positions agree with TRBD2. The CDR3 loop spans 16 amino acids. V shed 0 bases, J shed 4 bases, and the junction held 8 bases outside the gene matches. Germline V gene sequence: CDR1 SEHNR, CDR2 FQNEAQ (reference sequence). The CDR3 sequence is CASSLADGRAGYEQYF. For the CDR3, the DNA is TGTGCCAGCAGCTTAGCGGACGGGAGGGCCGGGTACGAGCAGTACTTC.

This clone was seen only a few times. This chain joins TRBV24-1 and TRBJ2-5; no clear D gene. V lost 0 bases and J lost 5, with 6 bases in between. The CDR3 runs 13 residues. Germline loops: CDR1 KGHDR, CDR2 SFDVKD. In nucleotides, the CDR3 is TGTGCCACCAGTGATTTGCCAGCGGAGACCCAGTACTTC. Its translation: CATSDLPAETQYF.

This clone was seen only a few times. The chain is built from TRBV21-1 and TRBJ2-7; TRBD2 reflects the table's D call only, with no check against the DNA. TRBV21-1 is a recognized pseudogene. The length of the CDR3 is 19 residues. In DNA, the CDR3 is TGTGCCAGCAGCAAAGGGGGAGAGACTAGCGGGAGTGAGTCCTACGAGCAGTACTTC. Amino acids: CASSKGGETSGSESYEQYF.

The chain links TRBV5-1 to TRBJ2-3; 7 bases are shared with TRBD2. The junction had 7 bases not matched to a gene; V was cut back by 7 bases and J by 5 bases. The CDR3 loop spans 13 amino acids. Germline values: CDR1 SGHRS, CDR2 YFSETQ. The CDR3 DNA reads TGCGCCAGCGGGGGGGAGGGCCAAGATACGCAGTATTTT. Translated: CASGGEGQDTQYF.

V is TRBV4-1 and J is TRBJ1-2; D may be TRBD1 (6 bases). V lost 0 bases and J 3 bases, leaving 8 bases between the germline ends. Per germline, CDR1 MGHRA and CDR2 YSYEKL. This CDR3 is built from 14 residues. The CDR3 DNA sequence: TGCGCCAGCAGCCAAGAGGGGGCATACTATGGCTACACCTTC. Protein product: CASSQEGAYYGYTF.

The rearrangement uses TRBV11-2 and TRBJ1-5, with 7 bases fitting TRBD1. Looked up from germline, CDR1 is SGHAT and CDR2 is FQNNGV. The trim removed 5 bases at V and 0 bases at J, leaving 4 bases unmatched. CDR3 length: 15 amino acids. CDR3 residues: CASSPGGYSNQPQHF. In nucleotides, the CDR3 is TGTGCCAGCAGCCCAGGGGGTTATAGCAATCAGCCCCAGCATTTT.